This TCR beta chain was obtained from a study of cytotoxic CD8 clonotypes in ibrutinib-treated CLL. In the study overall: Response was recorded as partial in some 25 patients and complete in 2; at median roughly 70 months, approximately 15 remained remitted and some twelve had progressed.

The length of the CDR3 is 12 residues. CDR1 and CDR2 from the germline V gene are MDHEN and SYDVKM. V was trimmed by 3 bases and J by 5 bases, leaving 7 bases between them. Libraries were prepared by immunoSEQ multiplex PCR; TCRdb keeps only in-frame clonotypes and omits some of them. The table includes roughly 250,000 clones, roughly 70% detected once. Material: PBMCs, obtained after 24 months of ibrutinib treatment. The chain links TRBV28 to TRBJ2-5; D is unclear. The clonotype was recovered from a human donor with chronic lymphocytic leukemia. CDR3 nucleotides: TGTGCCAGCAGTTTCTTTCTGGAGACCCAGTACTTC. This sequence encodes CASSFFLETQYF. Full variable domain (outside the CDR3, taken from reference TRBV28 and TRBJ2-5): DVKVTQSSRYLVKRTGEKVFLECVQDMDHENMFWYRQDPGLGLRLIYFSYDVKMKEKGDIPEGYSVSREKKERFSLILESASTNQTSMYLCASSFFLETQYFGPGTRLLVL.